This entry lists 9 T cell receptor beta chains sequenced from one sample in a study of cytomegalovirus exposure and HLA in healthy donors. The PCR had 60 Vbeta and 13 Jbeta primers. The repertoire was sequenced with immunoSEQ multiplex PCR; TCRdb's copy has only in-frame clones and lacks some. In the table there are over 30,000 clones, roughly 90% of which are singletons. The sample taken for sequencing was PBMCs. These receptors all come from a woman aged 40 to 49 in good health and CMV-seropositive.

This clone has only a few counts. This chain connects TRBV7-9 to TRBJ1-6, with TRBD1 matching 8 bases. The trim removed 5 bases at V and 10 bases at J, leaving 16 bases unmatched. The germline CDR1 and CDR2 sequences are SEHNR and FQNEAQ (reference sequence). The CDR3 length is 17 residues. DNA of the CDR3: TGTGCCAGCAGCGAACACGAGCGACAGGGGATAAGGTCACCCCTCCACTTT. Its translation is CASSEHERQGIRSPLHF.

This clone was seen a handful of times. The chain employs TRBV2 and TRBJ2-5; D is undetermined. CDR1 SNHLY and CDR2 FYNNEI come from the germline V gene. The CDR3 covers 13 residues. Trimming left V 6 bases short and J 1 base short, with 9 bases between. The CDR3 sequence: CASSLAVQETQYF. CDR3 DNA sequence: TGTGCCAGCAGCTTAGCAGTCCAAGAGACCCAGTACTTC.

The chain links TRBV6-1 to TRBJ1-1; a possible D gene is TRBD1 (5 bases). This CDR3 region has 15 residues. V was clipped by 3 bases and J by 0 bases, with 11 bases between them. Germline CDR1 and CDR2: MNHNS and SASEGT. CDR3 bases: TGTGCCAGCAGTGAGCGCGTAGGGGTGAACACTGAAGCTTTCTTT. This encodes CASSERVGVNTEAFF.

Here the CDR3 DNA reads TGTGCCAGCAGACGAGACTCTAGCTCCTACAATGAGCAGTTCTTC. This gives the protein CASRRDSSSYNEQFF. The chain couples TRBV7-3 to TRBJ2-1; D not certain. Germline assignment: CDR1 SGHTA and CDR2 FQGTGA. There are 15 residues in the CDR3. Trimming stripped 6 bases from V and 0 bases from J, with 12 bases between. The full variable domain, in which reference TRBV7-3 and TRBJ2-1 provide the parts outside the CDR3, is GAGVSQTPSNKVTEKGKYVELRCDPISGHTALYWYRQSLGQGPEFLIYFQGTGAADDSGLPNDRFFAVRPEGSVSTLKIQRTERGDSAVYLCASRRDSSSYNEQFFGPGTRLTVL.

This chain links TRBV27 with TRBJ1-5, with D possibly being TRBD1 (6 bases). V lost 3 bases to trimming and J lost 5 bases, with 11 bases between them. The CDR3 spans 14 residues. CDR1 and CDR2 from the germline V gene are MNHEY and SMNVEV (reference sequence). The CDR3 loop is CASSFGQTDQPQHF. Written as DNA, the CDR3 is TGTGCCAGCAGTTTCGGACAGACGGATCAGCCCCAGCATTTT.

The genes are TRBV7-2 and TRBJ1-4; 9 bases are a match to TRBD1. Trimming took 5 bases from V and 6 from J; bases not matched to a gene: 19. The CDR3 loop spans 19 amino acids. Germline V gene lookup returns CDR1 SGHTA and CDR2 FQGNSA. The DNA for the CDR3 is TGTGCCAGCAGCCCCGGTGGGAGAGGACAGGGGCGATTTCATGAAAAACTGTTTTTT. Amino acids: CASSPGGRGQGRFHEKLFF.

This chain connects TRBV6-5 to TRBJ2-3, with D possibly being TRBD1 (6 bases). Germline V CDR1 and CDR2: MNHEY, SVGAGI. CDR3 size: 15 residues. Trimming took 2 bases from V and 2 from J, leaving 11 bases between them. CDR3 region: CASSYRNRATDTQYF. CDR3 nucleotides: TGTGCCAGCAGTTACCGGAACAGGGCCACAGATACGCAGTATTTT.

This clone has a handful of counts. V usage is TRBV25-1 and J usage is TRBJ1-2, with a weak D call TRBD1 (5 bases). Trimming took off 5 bases at V and 7 bases at J, with 8 bases between the two ends. The CDR3 is made up of 11 amino acids. Per germline, CDR1 MGHDK and CDR2 SYGVNS. For the CDR3, the DNA is TGTGCCAGCAGTTACGGGGGTGGCTACACCTTC. Amino acids: CASSYGGGYTF.

This clone came up a few times. The gene calls are TRBV5-1 and TRBJ2-3; 11 positions agree with TRBD2. CDR3 size: 16 residues. Trimming removed 0 bases from V and 1 base from J; junction bases left unmatched: 1. Germline CDR1 SGHRS, CDR2 YFSETQ. CDR3 sequence (DNA): TGCGCCAGCAGCTTGGTAGCGGGGGGGGGCACAGATACGCAGTATTTT. Amino acid sequence: CASSLVAGGGTDTQYF.